Listed here are 27 T cell receptor beta chains from one sample, sequenced in a study of cytomegalovirus exposure and HLA in healthy donors. This table comes from immunoSEQ multiplex PCR, and its TCRdb copy is limited to in-frame clones, with some not included. The data show around 180,000 clones, with more than 75% seen just once and approximately 7% held by the top ten. The sample comprised PBMCs. All receptors come from a man younger than 35 in good health and CMV-seropositive.

The gene calls are TRBV4-2 and TRBJ2-7; TRBD2 agrees at 11 bases. CDR1 and CDR2 (germline): LGHNA, YNFKEQ. Trimming removed 1 base from V and 1 base from J; junction bases left unmatched: 6. This CDR3 region has 17 residues. DNA for the CDR3: TGTGCCAGCAGCCAAGTTCTAGCGGGAGGTAATTCCTACGAGCAGTACTTC. Amino acids: CASSQVLAGGNSYEQYF.

This clone was seen a few times. V usage is TRBV27 and J usage is TRBJ2-1; D is perhaps TRBD2 (7 bases). Trimming cost V 5 bases and J 0 bases, with 17 bases left between them. The germline V gene has CDR1 MNHEY and CDR2 SMNVEV (reference sequence). The CDR3 contains 17 residues. Written as DNA, the CDR3 is TGTGCCAGCAGTCCTGGGGGGGGGCCGAGCTCCTACAATGAGCAGTTCTTC. It specifies CASSPGGGPSSYNEQFF.

The rearrangement joins TRBV30 to TRBJ1-2, with TRBD1 identical over 10 bases. Trimming took 2 bases from V and 8 from J; bases not matched to a gene: 11. The CDR3 totals 15 residues. Per the germline V gene, CDR1 is GTSNPN and CDR2 is SVGIG (reference sequence). The CDR3 sequence: CAWSLEDGQGGGYTF. For the CDR3, the DNA is TGTGCCTGGAGTTTGGAGGACGGACAGGGGGGCGGCTACACCTTC.

Note on this clone: Other nucleotide sequences in the sample specify the same CDR3. The V and J genes are TRBV27 and TRBJ2-7; TRBD1 agrees at 11 bases. CDR1 MNHEY and CDR2 SMNVEV come from the germline V gene (reference sequence). The V and J ends lost 6 bases and 2 bases, in that order; junction bases with no gene match: 3. The CDR3 loop spans 14 amino acids. The CDR3 region is CASRRTGGAYEQYF. CDR3 nucleotide sequence: TGTGCCAGCAGACGGACAGGGGGCGCCTACGAGCAGTACTTC.

The chain recombines TRBV7-7 with TRBJ2-3, with no clear D. Germline CDR1 and CDR2: SSHAT and FNYEAQ (reference sequence). The length of the CDR3 is 13 residues. Trimming left V 2 bases short and J 5 bases short, with 8 bases between. The CDR3 spells CASSLSPQDTQYF. CDR3 bases: TGTGCCAGCAGCTTATCCCCCCAAGATACGCAGTATTTT.

This chain connects TRBV28 to TRBJ2-5, with TRBD1 as a possible D gene (5 bases). CDR1 MDHEN and CDR2 SYDVKM come from the germline V gene. The CDR3 is 16 amino acids. The V and J ends lost 7 bases and 3 bases respectively, with 21 bases between them. The CDR3 is CASTSFYGAAKETQYF. The CDR3 bases are TGTGCCAGCACCAGCTTCTATGGGGCAGCAAAAGAGACCCAGTACTTC.

The V gene is TRBV6-5, the J gene TRBJ2-4; the D is unclear. The CDR3 spans 15 residues. Germline lookup yields CDR1 MNHEY and CDR2 SVGAGI. V lost 0 bases, J lost 0 bases, and 6 bases lay in between. The CDR3 coding sequence is TGTGCCAGCAGTTACTCATGGCTAGCCAAAAACATTCAGTACTTC. The encoded protein is CASSYSWLAKNIQYF.

The chain carries TRBV30 and TRBJ2-2; D possibly corresponds to TRBD1 (5 bases). The CDR3 totals 13 residues. Germline V gene sequence: CDR1 GTSNPN, CDR2 SVGIG (reference sequence). The V and J ends lost 4 bases and 7 bases respectively, with 13 bases between them. The DNA for the CDR3 is TGTGCCTGGACAGGGTTTAGAGGCGGGGAGCTGTTTTTT. As protein: CAWTGFRGGELFF.

This rearrangement joins TRBV6-6 to TRBJ1-5, with a weak D call TRBD1 (6 bases). The CDR3 covers 13 residues. V was clipped by 6 bases and J by 3 bases, with 9 bases between them. Per the germline V gene, CDR1 is MNHNY and CDR2 is SVGAGI (reference sequence). The CDR3 reads CASSRGHNQPQHF. In nucleotides, the CDR3 is TGTGCCAGCAGCAGGGGACACAATCAGCCCCAGCATTTT.

This clone was seen many times. The V call is TRBV27, the J call TRBJ2-7, with 7 bases aligning to TRBD2. Germline-derived CDR1 and CDR2 are MNHEY and SMNVEV (reference sequence). The CDR3 length is 15 residues. The ends lost 3 bases at V and 3 bases at J; junction bases unmatched: 8. In DNA form, the CDR3 reads TGTGCCAGCAGTTTCCGCGGGAGTGGTTTCTACGAGCAGTACTTC. Translated, it gives CASSFRGSGFYEQYF.

The genes are TRBV5-1 and TRBJ1-2; 7 nucleotides match TRBD1. Germline V gene lookup returns CDR1 SGHRS and CDR2 YFSETQ. The CDR3 has 15 amino acids. V dropped 4 bases and J dropped 4; count of bases not matched to a gene: 10. The DNA for the CDR3 is TGCGCCAGCAGCCCGGAGGAGGGGGCTATCTATGGCTACACCTTC. Encoded protein: CASSPEEGAIYGYTF.

The V gene is TRBV19, the J gene TRBJ2-2, with D maybe TRBD1 (5 bases). Looked up from germline, CDR1 is LNHDA and CDR2 is SQIVND (reference sequence). The V end lost 10 bases, the J end lost 5 bases, and 35 bases lay between the germline ends. The CDR3 is 20 amino acids. CDR3 in amino acids: CATALGRTHSFERSTGELFF. CDR3 nucleotide sequence: TGTGCCACCGCTTTGGGGCGAACCCATTCTTTCGAACGGAGTACCGGGGAGCTGTTTTTT. Together with reference TRBV19 and TRBJ2-2, the CDR3 gives the full variable domain: DGGITQSPKYLFRKEGQNVTLSCEQNLNHDAMYWYRQDPGQGLRLIYYSQIVNDFQKGDIAEGYSVSREKKESFPLTVTSAQKNPTAFYLCATALGRTHSFERSTGELFFGEGSRLTVL.

The chain recombines TRBV27 with TRBJ2-2; D perhaps matches TRBD2 (5 bases). V was trimmed by 2 bases and J by 0 bases, leaving 7 bases between them. Germline loops: CDR1 MNHEY, CDR2 SMNVEV (reference sequence). This CDR3 is 15 amino acids long. CDR3 in amino acids: CASSLRTPNTGELFF. The CDR3 region has the DNA TGTGCCAGCAGTTTAAGGACTCCGAACACCGGGGAGCTGTTTTTT.

The V and J genes are TRBV4-1 and TRBJ2-1, with D unclear. Trimming took off 0 bases at V and 9 bases at J, with 12 bases between the two ends. The CDR3 runs to 14 residues. Germline CDR1 is MGHRA and CDR2 is YSYEKL. In DNA, the CDR3 is TGCGCCAGCAGCCAAGAGGCGAGCGTCTCTGAGCAGTTCTTC. This codes for CASSQEASVSEQFF.

This chain uses TRBV28 with TRBJ1-1; D may be TRBD1 (5 bases). Germline lookup yields CDR1 MDHEN and CDR2 SYDVKM. The V end lost 3 bases, the J end lost 8 bases, and 13 bases lay between the germline ends. The CDR3 is 13 amino acids. As DNA, the CDR3 is TGTGCCAGCAGTTTGTACAGAAGGGGCGAAGCTTTCTTT. It specifies CASSLYRRGEAFF.

This sequence joins TRBV27 and TRBJ2-7, with 8 bases that match TRBD1. CDR1 is MNHEY, CDR2 SMNVEV, per germline (reference sequence). The trim removed 6 bases at V and 6 bases at J, leaving 13 bases unmatched. CDR3 length: 15 residues. The CDR3 reads CASRNPGGLPVEQYF. CDR3 bases: TGTGCCAGCAGGAACCCAGGGGGCCTACCGGTCGAGCAGTACTTC.

The J gene is TRBJ2-1, the V gene TRBV5-1; TRBD2 is a possible D gene (5 bases). V was trimmed by 0 bases and J by 13 bases, leaving 17 bases between them. The CDR3 is 14 residues long. The germline V gene has CDR1 SGHRS and CDR2 YFSETQ. This chain's CDR3 is CASSLEVGSVLQFF. CDR3 in DNA: TGCGCCAGCAGCTTGGAGGTGGGGAGCGTATTACAGTTCTTC.

This chain joins TRBV18 and TRBJ1-1; 7 bases are shared with TRBD1. Germline trimming cut 2 bases from V and 3 bases from J; bases unmatched to any gene: 3. The CDR3 runs 14 residues. Germline lookup yields CDR1 KGHSH and CDR2 LQKENI. DNA of the CDR3: TGTGCCAGCTCACCAAGAACAGGGGACACTGAAGCTTTCTTT. Protein sequence: CASSPRTGDTEAFF.

This clone was counted ten times or more. The sample carries other DNA sequences with the same CDR3. This chain uses TRBV4-2 with TRBJ1-1; D unresolved. Germline lookup yields CDR1 LGHNA and CDR2 YNFKEQ. The germline V and J ends were trimmed by 1 base and 0 bases, with 6 bases remaining between them. The CDR3 consists of 14 residues. CDR3 nucleotide sequence: TGTGCCAGCAGCCAAGGAGGTTTGAACACTGAAGCTTTCTTT. Its protein product is CASSQGGLNTEAFF.

There are a few counts of this clone. J is TRBJ2-2 and V is TRBV29-1; the match to TRBD1 covers 9 bases. Trimming removed 6 bases from V and 7 bases from J; junction bases left unmatched: 9. This CDR3 spans 14 amino acids. Per the germline V gene, CDR1 is SQVTM and CDR2 is ANQGSEA. The CDR3 sequence is CSVAQQGAIGELFF. Here the CDR3 DNA reads TGCAGCGTGGCCCAACAGGGGGCGATCGGGGAGCTGTTTTTT.

This clone is a singleton in its sample. V usage is TRBV30 and J usage is TRBJ1-5; D is ambiguous. The CDR3 runs to 14 residues. With 5 bases removed from V and 6 bases from J, the gap between germline ends came to 17 bases. Germline values: CDR1 GTSNPN, CDR2 SVGIG (reference sequence). In nucleotides, the CDR3 is TGTGCCTGGGGAGAGACCCGGCCGGGTCAGCCCCAGCATTTT. This gives the protein CAWGETRPGQPQHF.

This clone was observed a few times. This chain uses TRBV27 with TRBJ2-7, with 8 bases aligning to TRBD1. CDR1 and CDR2 (germline): MNHEY, SMNVEV (reference sequence). The CDR3 loop spans 14 amino acids. V was clipped by 2 bases and J by 4 bases; unmatched bases: 4. CDR3 bases: TGTGCCAGCAGTTTAGGGACAGGTGTATACGAGCAGTACTTC. It yields the protein CASSLGTGVYEQYF.

The rearrangement joins TRBV29-1 to TRBJ1-4; D gene unclear. The CDR3 loop spans 12 amino acids. CDR1 and CDR2 (germline): SQVTM, ANQGSEA. The ends were cut back, 4 bases at V and 6 bases at J, with 9 bases in the middle. The CDR3 protein is CSVGHPDEKLFF. CDR3 nucleotide sequence: TGCAGCGTTGGACACCCAGATGAAAAACTGTTTTTT.

V usage is TRBV28 and J usage is TRBJ2-3; 13 bases map to TRBD2. The CDR3 extends over 13 amino acids. Unmatched junction bases numbered 1, after V lost 4 bases and J lost 9 bases. CDR1 and CDR2 (germline): MDHEN, SYDVKM. CDR3 DNA sequence: TGTGCCAGCAGTTGGACTAGCGGGGGCACGCAGTATTTT. Translating it yields CASSWTSGGTQYF. The full variable domain, completed using reference TRBV28 and TRBJ2-3, is DVKVTQSSRYLVKRTGEKVFLECVQDMDHENMFWYRQDPGLGLRLIYFSYDVKMKEKGDIPEGYSVSREKKERFSLILESASTNQTSMYLCASSWTSGGTQYFGPGTRLTVL.

This chain connects TRBV28 to TRBJ2-7; TRBD2 aligns across 7 bases. Losses at the gene ends were 2 bases for V and 6 bases for J; bases not matched to a gene: 4. The CDR3 consists of 13 residues. Germline V gives CDR1 MDHEN, CDR2 SYDVKM. The CDR3 DNA follows: TGTGCCAGCAGTTTAATCCCGGGGGGCGAGCAGTACTTC. Its translation: CASSLIPGGEQYF.

The chain couples TRBV29-1 to TRBJ1-1, with D perhaps matching TRBD1 (6 bases). CDR3 length: 14 amino acids. Germline loops: CDR1 SQVTM, CDR2 ANQGSEA. Trimming took off 4 bases at V and 7 bases at J, with 19 bases between the two ends. The CDR3 here is CSVAPRQEFSEAFF. The CDR3 nucleotides are TGCAGCGTTGCCCCTAGACAGGAATTTAGTGAAGCTTTCTTT.

Concerning this clone itself: In the same sample, other DNA sequences code for this CDR3. This CDR3 is CATSRDRGSYEQYF. The CDR3 DNA sequence: TGTGCCACCAGCAGAGATCGGGGCTCCTACGAGCAGTACTTC. V is TRBV15 and J is TRBJ2-7, with TRBD2 as a possible D gene (5 bases). The V end lost 0 bases, the J end lost 0 bases, and 6 bases lay between the germline ends. CDR3 length: 14 amino acids. The germline CDR1 and CDR2 sequences are LNHNV and YYDKDF (reference sequence).